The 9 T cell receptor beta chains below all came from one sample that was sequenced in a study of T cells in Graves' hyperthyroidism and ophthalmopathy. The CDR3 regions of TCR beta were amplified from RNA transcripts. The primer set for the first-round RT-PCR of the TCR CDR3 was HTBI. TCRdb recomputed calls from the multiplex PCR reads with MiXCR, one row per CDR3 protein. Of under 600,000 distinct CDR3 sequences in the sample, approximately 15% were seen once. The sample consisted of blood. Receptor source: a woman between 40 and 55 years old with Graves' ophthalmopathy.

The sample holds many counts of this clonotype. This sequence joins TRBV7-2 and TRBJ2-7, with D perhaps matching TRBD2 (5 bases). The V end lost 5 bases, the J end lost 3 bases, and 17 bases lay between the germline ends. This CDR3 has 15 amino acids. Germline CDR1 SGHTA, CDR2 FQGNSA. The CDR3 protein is CASSLRTGVGYEQYF. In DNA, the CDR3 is TGTGCCAGCAGCCTTAGGACCGGGGTGGGCTACGAGCAGTACTTC. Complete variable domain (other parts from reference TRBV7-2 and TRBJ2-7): GAGVSQSPSNKVTEKGKDVELRCDPISGHTALYWYRQSLGQGLEFLIYFQGNSAPDKSGLPSDRFSAERTGGSVSTLTIQRTQQEDSAVYLCASSLRTGVGYEQYFGPGTRLTVT.

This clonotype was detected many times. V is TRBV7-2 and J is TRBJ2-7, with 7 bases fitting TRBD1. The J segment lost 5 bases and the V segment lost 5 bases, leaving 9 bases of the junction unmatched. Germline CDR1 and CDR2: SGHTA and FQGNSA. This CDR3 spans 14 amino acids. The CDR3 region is CASSASTGINEQYF. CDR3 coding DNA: TGTGCCAGCAGCGCCTCGACAGGGATCAACGAGCAGTACTTC.

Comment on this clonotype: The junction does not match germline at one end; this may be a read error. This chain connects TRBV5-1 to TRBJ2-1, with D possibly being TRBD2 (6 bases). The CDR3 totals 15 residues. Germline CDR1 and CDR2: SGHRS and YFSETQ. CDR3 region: CANSLDGGSYNEQFF. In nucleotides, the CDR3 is TGCGCCAACAGCTTGGACGGGGGATCCTACAATGAGCAGTTCTTC.

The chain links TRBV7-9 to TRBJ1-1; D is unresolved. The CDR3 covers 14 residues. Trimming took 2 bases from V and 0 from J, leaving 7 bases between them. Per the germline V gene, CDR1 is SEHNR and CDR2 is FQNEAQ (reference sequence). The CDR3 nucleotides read TGTGCCAGCAGCTTATTACAGATGAACACTGAAGCTTTCTTT. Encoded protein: CASSLLQMNTEAFF. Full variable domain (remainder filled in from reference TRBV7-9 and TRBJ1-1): DTGVSQNPRHKITKRGQNVTFRCDPISEHNRLYWYRQTLGQGPEFLTYFQNEAQLEKSRLLSDRFSAERPKGSFSTLEIQRTEQGDSAMYLCASSLLQMNTEAFFGQGTRLTVV.

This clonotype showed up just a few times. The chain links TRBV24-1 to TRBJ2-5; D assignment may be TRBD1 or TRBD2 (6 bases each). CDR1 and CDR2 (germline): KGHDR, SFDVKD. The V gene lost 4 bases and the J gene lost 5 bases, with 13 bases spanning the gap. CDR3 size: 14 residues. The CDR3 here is CATSDPRRGETQYF. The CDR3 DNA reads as TGTGCCACCAGTGACCCCCGGAGGGGGGAGACCCAGTACTTC.

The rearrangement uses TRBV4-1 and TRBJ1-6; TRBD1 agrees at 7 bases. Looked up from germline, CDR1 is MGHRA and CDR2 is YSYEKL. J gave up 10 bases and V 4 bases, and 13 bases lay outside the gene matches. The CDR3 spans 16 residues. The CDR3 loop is CASSRLLAGGESPLHF. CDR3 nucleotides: TGCGCCAGCAGCCGCCTCCTGGCAGGGGGTGAGTCACCCCTCCACTTT.

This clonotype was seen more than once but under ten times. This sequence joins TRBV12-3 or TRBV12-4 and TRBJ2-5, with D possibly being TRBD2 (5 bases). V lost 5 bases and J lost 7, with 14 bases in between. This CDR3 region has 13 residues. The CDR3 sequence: CASSGRELGTQYF. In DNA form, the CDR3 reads TGTGCCAGCAGTGGTAGGGAGCTGGGGACCCAGTACTTC.

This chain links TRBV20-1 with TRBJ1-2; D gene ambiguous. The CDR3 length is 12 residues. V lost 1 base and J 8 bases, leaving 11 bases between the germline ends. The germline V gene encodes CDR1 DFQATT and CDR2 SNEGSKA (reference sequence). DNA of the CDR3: TGCAGTGCTAGAGCTGGAGCTCACGGCTACACCTTC. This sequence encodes CSARAGAHGYTF.

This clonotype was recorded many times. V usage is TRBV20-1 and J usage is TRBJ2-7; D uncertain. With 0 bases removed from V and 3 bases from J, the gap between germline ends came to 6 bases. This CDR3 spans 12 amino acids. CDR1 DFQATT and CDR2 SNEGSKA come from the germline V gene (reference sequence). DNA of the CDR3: TGCAGTGCTAGAGATTGGAACTACGAGCAGTACTTC. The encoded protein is CSARDWNYEQYF.